The T cell receptor beta chain described here comes from a study of cytomegalovirus exposure and HLA in healthy donors. It was with 60 Vbeta and 13 Jbeta primers that the PCR ran. Only in-frame clones appear in the TCRdb table, and some are missing; sequencing was by immunoSEQ multiplex PCR. The sample lists approximately 100,000 clones, 55% to 75% occurring once. There are a few counts of this clone. Its antigen is not identified. Study results and caveats: Most sequenced TCRs were rare (though some public TCRs occurred in many donors).

The trim removed 4 bases at V and 7 bases at J, leaving 4 bases unmatched. Germline assignment: CDR1 SEHNR and CDR2 FQNEAQ (reference sequence). The CDR3 contains 12 residues. J is TRBJ2-7 and V is TRBV7-9; the match to TRBD1 covers 7 bases. Source material: PBMCs. The receptor's source is a man in his fifties or sixties in good health and CMV-seronegative. CDR3 nucleotides: TGTGCCAGCAGCTCGACAGGGTATGAGCAGTACTTC. Residues: CASSSTGYEQYF.